This TCR beta chain was recorded in a study of identical twins. TCRdb used MiXCR to reprocess the 5' RACE reads, holding one entry per CDR3 protein. The data contain about 790,000 distinct CDR3 sequences, around a sixth of them singletons. The CDR3 is made up of 16 amino acids. Germline CDR1 reads SGHRS; CDR2 reads YFSETQ. Trimming pared 4 bases from V and 3 bases from J, leaving 19 bases between. This clonotype was picked up a small number of times. This same sample was also taken into another study, of T cells expressing NK-cell markers.

The TCR sequence derives from a woman in her late teens or twenties in good health. Sequencing was performed on PBMCs. V and J are TRBV5-1 and TRBJ1-2; D perhaps matches TRBD1 (5 bases). The CDR3 spells CASSPGGVRPYYGYTF. The CDR3 region has the DNA TGCGCCAGCAGCCCGGGGGGTGTTCGGCCCTACTATGGCTACACCTTC.